A single sample gave rise to the 22 T cell receptor beta chains below, sequenced in a study of control samples from healthy donors and cancer patients (dated by TCRdb to about 2020). The library came from the immunoSEQ multiplex PCR assay. TCRdb took over this immuneACCESS table, retaining in-frame rearrangements with V and J assigned. Such tables are incomplete; in checked studies, under half of the missing clones stem from an unresolved V gene, and the remainder is unexplained. The sample records 60,000 to 95,000 clones, 75% to 90% of which are singletons. The top ten constitute over 12% of the sample. The sequenced material came from blood. These receptors all stem from a man between 50 and 59 years old in good health.

The chain links TRBV5-6 to TRBJ1-6; D gene ambiguous. With 3 bases removed from V and 9 bases from J, the gap between germline ends came to 4 bases. The length of the CDR3 is 11 residues. Germline values: CDR1 SGHDT, CDR2 YYEEEE. CDR3 nucleotide sequence: TGTGCCAGCAGCTCCGGTTCACCCCTCCACTTT. Translated, it gives CASSSGSPLHF.

V is TRBV28 and J is TRBJ1-5; D not certain. Trimming stripped 4 bases from V and 1 base from J, with 5 bases between. This CDR3 comprises 13 residues. Per germline, CDR1 MDHEN and CDR2 SYDVKM. CDR3 in DNA: TGTGCCAGCAGTTCTCTCAGCAATCAGCCCCAGCATTTT. Protein: CASSSLSNQPQHF.

Comment on this clone: The junction does not match germline at one end; this may be a read error. J is TRBJ2-2 and V is TRBV10-3, with D unclear. Germline assignment: CDR1 ENHRY and CDR2 SYGVKD. The CDR3 spans 14 residues. The CDR3 DNA reads TGTGCCATCAGTGAGCCCCTGAGGCCCGGCGAGCTGTTTTTT. This sequence encodes CAISEPLRPGELFF.

A few counts support this clone. The chain couples TRBV24-1 to TRBJ2-3, with 9 bases identical to TRBD2. This CDR3 contains 17 residues. With 5 bases clipped from V and 5 bases from J, the junction kept 13 bases outside the gene matches. Germline CDR1 KGHDR, CDR2 SFDVKD. The CDR3 reads CATSGWSSGTIEDTQYF. For the CDR3, the DNA is TGTGCCACCAGTGGCTGGTCTAGCGGGACGATAGAAGATACGCAGTATTTT.

This clone has only one observation. J is TRBJ2-7 and V is TRBV5-6; TRBD2 matches at 14 bases. Trimming at V came to 2 bases and at J to 6 bases, leaving 7 bases not matched to a gene. The CDR3 has 16 residues. Per the germline V gene, CDR1 is SGHDT and CDR2 is YYEEEE. CDR3 bases: TGTGCCAGCAGCTTAGGGGCGGGACTAGCGGGAGTCGAGCAGTACTTC. Its protein product is CASSLGAGLAGVEQYF.

The chain couples TRBV11-2 to TRBJ1-4, with D unclear. Trimming shortened V by 5 bases and J by 6 bases, and 16 bases separated the two germline ends. Germline CDR1 SGHAT, CDR2 FQNNGV. This CDR3 is 15 amino acids long. The CDR3 spells CASSPSGLVDEKLFF. The CDR3 DNA follows: TGTGCCAGCAGCCCATCCGGCCTCGTCGATGAAAAACTGTTTTTT.

The chain joins TRBV4-3 to TRBJ2-3, with D perhaps TRBD2 (6 bases). Trimming removed 1 base from V and 3 bases from J, with 11 bases in between. Germline V lookup: CDR1 LGHNA, CDR2 YSLEER. This CDR3 has 15 amino acids. Here the CDR3 DNA reads TGCGCCAGCAGCCAAGTCCGGGGGTGGACAGATACGCAGTATTTT. Translation gives CASSQVRGWTDTQYF.

The V and J genes are TRBV19 and TRBJ2-7; possibly TRBD1 for D (6 bases). The CDR3 is made up of 14 amino acids. Germline V gives CDR1 LNHDA, CDR2 SQIVND (reference sequence). The V and J ends lost 4 bases and 2 bases respectively, with 12 bases between them. This CDR3 reads CASSNFGQTYEQYF. The CDR3 DNA sequence: TGTGCCAGTAGTAACTTCGGACAGACCTACGAGCAGTACTTC.

The chain recombines TRBV6-5 with TRBJ2-1; the D gene is possibly TRBD2 (6 bases). V was trimmed by 7 bases and J by 8 bases, leaving 15 bases between them. This CDR3 region has 13 residues. Germline V lookup: CDR1 MNHEY, CDR2 SVGAGI. The CDR3 loop is CASKVTSSHEQFF. Written as DNA, the CDR3 is TGTGCCAGCAAGGTGACTAGTTCTCATGAGCAGTTCTTC.

The chain recombines TRBV20-1 with TRBJ1-1, with 7 bases lining up with TRBD1. Germline V CDR1 and CDR2: DFQATT, SNEGSKA (reference sequence). The junction had 2 bases not matched to a gene; V was cut back by 3 bases and J by 1 base. The CDR3 totals 13 residues. The CDR3 coding sequence is TGCAGTGCTAGTCGACAGGGGAACACTGAAGCTTTCTTT. Translation: CSASRQGNTEAFF.

V usage is TRBV12-3 or TRBV12-4 and J usage is TRBJ2-1; D is undetermined. The CDR3 contains 13 residues. V lost 0 bases, J lost 10 bases, and 10 bases lay in between. The CDR3 DNA is TGTGCCAGCAGTTTAGCGCCCGTTCCAGAGCAGTTCTTC. This encodes CASSLAPVPEQFF.

The CDR3, as DNA: TGTGCCAGCAGTCAACTAGCGGGAGGAGGCACTGAGCAGTTCTTC. Translated, it gives CASSQLAGGGTEQFF. J is TRBJ2-1 and V is TRBV6-4; 12 bases are shared with TRBD2. V lost 5 bases and J lost 9; bases outside the gene matches: 8. The CDR3 runs to 15 residues. Germline V gene lookup returns CDR1 MRHNA and CDR2 SNTAGT.

The chain recombines TRBV9 with TRBJ2-3; no reliable D call. The V gene's germline CDR1 is SGDLS and CDR2 YYNGEE. This CDR3 spans 15 amino acids. Trimming took off 0 bases at V and 0 bases at J, with 8 bases between the two ends. The CDR3 DNA reads as TGTGCCAGCAGCGTAGACCTCGTCAGCACAGATACGCAGTATTTT. Translation: CASSVDLVSTDTQYF.

The chain employs TRBV4-1 and TRBJ1-5; D gene ambiguous. Germline V gene data show CDR1 as MGHRA and CDR2 as YSYEKL. V dropped 5 bases and J dropped 5 bases, with 13 bases sitting between them. The CDR3 runs to 14 residues. CDR3 region: CASSFGIGDQPQHF. CDR3 in DNA: TGCGCCAGCAGCTTTGGAATAGGAGATCAGCCCCAGCATTTT.

V usage is TRBV9 and J usage is TRBJ2-2; TRBD1 matches 9 bases. Trimming cost V 5 bases and J 3 bases; bases outside gene matches: 17. Germline loops: CDR1 SGDLS, CDR2 YYNGEE. The CDR3 is made up of 19 amino acids. CDR3 coding DNA: TGTGCCAGCAGTTATTATCCACAGGGGGCGAGTAGTTACACCGGGGAGCTGTTTTTT. Its protein product is CASSYYPQGASSYTGELFF.

CDR3 DNA: TGTGCCAGCAGCTTAGACGGCGCTTTAGGCTACAATGAGCAGTTCTTC. The encoded protein is CASSLDGALGYNEQFF. The gene calls are TRBV7-2 and TRBJ2-1; D is unresolved. The ends were cut back, 1 base at V and 3 bases at J, with 13 bases in the middle. The CDR3 consists of 16 residues. The germline V gene encodes CDR1 SGHTA and CDR2 FQGNSA.

The rearrangement links TRBV7-8 to TRBJ2-3; 7 bases agree with TRBD2. The V gene's germline CDR1 is SGHVS and CDR2 FQNEAQ. The CDR3 spans 15 residues. The trim removed 0 bases at V and 6 bases at J, leaving 6 bases unmatched. The CDR3 region has the DNA TGTGCCAGCAGCTTAGCGGGAGGGCCTTCTGATACGCAGTATTTT. Translating it yields CASSLAGGPSDTQYF.

CDR3 in amino acids: CASTKAGTSGWSDTQYF. The CDR3 DNA is TGTGCCAGCACCAAAGCGGGGACTAGCGGGTGGTCAGATACGCAGTATTTT. The chain joins TRBV7-2 to TRBJ2-3, with 12 bases matching TRBD2. CDR1 and CDR2 (germline): SGHTA, FQGNSA. The junction had 12 bases not matched to a gene; V was cut back by 7 bases and J by 4 bases. This CDR3 region has 17 residues.

This clone came up once. This chain joins TRBV19 and TRBJ2-7; 9 bases match TRBD1. CDR1 is LNHDA and CDR2 is SQIVND in the germline V gene (reference sequence). This CDR3 comprises 17 residues. Trimming removed 4 bases from V and 2 bases from J; junction bases left unmatched: 12. The CDR3 nucleotides are TGTGCCAGTAGTAATTTTTGTGGGACAGGGATTCCCTACGAGCAGTACTTC. It encodes CASSNFCGTGIPYEQYF. Complete variable domain (other parts from reference TRBV19 and TRBJ2-7): DGGITQSPKYLFRKEGQNVTLSCEQNLNHDAMYWYRQDPGQGLRLIYYSQIVNDFQKGDIAEGYSVSREKKESFPLTVTSAQKNPTAFYLCASSNFCGTGIPYEQYFGPGTRLTVT.

V gene TRBV19 combines with J gene TRBJ2-4; 12 bases match TRBD2. Germline V gives CDR1 LNHDA, CDR2 SQIVND (reference sequence). The trim removed 8 bases at V and 6 bases at J, leaving 8 bases unmatched. The CDR3 contains 15 residues. CDR3 in amino acids: CASRTLAGGPNIQYF. CDR3 DNA: TGTGCCAGTCGAACCCTAGCGGGAGGGCCAAACATTCAGTACTTC.

Worth noting for this clone: The same CDR3 can be traced to other DNA sequences in this sample. The rearrangement joins TRBV19 to TRBJ2-1; 12 bases are a match to TRBD1. V lost 5 bases and J lost 8; bases outside the gene matches: 10. CDR3 length equals 16 residues. The V gene's germline CDR1 is LNHDA and CDR2 SQIVND (reference sequence). The CDR3: CASSLRIGTGGDEQFF. The CDR3 nucleotides are TGTGCCAGTAGTCTCCGGATAGGGACAGGGGGCGATGAGCAGTTCTTC.

The chain has TRBV3-1 (or the pseudogene TRBV3-2) and TRBJ2-1; no clear D gene. The CDR3 is 15 amino acids. CDR1 LGHDT and CDR2 YNNKEL come from the germline V gene (reference sequence). Trimming stripped 7 bases from V and 0 bases from J, with 13 bases between. The CDR3 region has the DNA TGTGCCAGCACCAACGAAGGAACCTCCTACAATGAGCAGTTCTTC. Protein: CASTNEGTSYNEQFF.